Listed here is a single T cell receptor (beta chain). This specimen belongs to a study of blood T cell repertoires in COVID-19. Across the whole study: PBMCs, B-cell-depleted T cells, or T cells provided the cDNA or gDNA that made up the material.

This CDR3 is built from 13 residues. Per the germline V gene, CDR1 is LNHDA and CDR2 is SQIVND (reference sequence). V was trimmed by 6 bases and J by 7 bases, leaving 16 bases between them. Original processing notes: Reference gene primer amplification gave nucleated cell count estimates. Only in-frame clones appear in the TCRdb table, and some are missing; sequencing was by immunoSEQ multiplex PCR. V, J and clone size reflect that table, while D and trimming were determined from the DNA. Altogether around 300,000 clones are present, 86% being singletons, with the ten largest covering 2.5% to 3.5%. Sequenced material: peripheral blood. This sequence was found in a woman aged 25 to 45 with active or convalescent COVID-19. This sequence joins TRBV19 and TRBJ2-7, with a possible D match to TRBD2 (5 bases). In DNA form, the CDR3 reads TGTGCCAGTAGCAACGAGGGCCCTTGGGAGCAGTACTTC. Translating gives CASSNEGPWEQYF.